The clone carrying this TCR beta chain was detected a few times. This specimen comes from a study of blood T cell repertoires in COVID-19. Study background: Collection of acute and convalescent COVID-19 samples took place in the United States, Italy and Spain.

Under the authors' procedure: Scientists estimated how many nucleated cells there were by amplifying reference gene primers. Assay used: immunoSEQ multiplex PCR; TCRdb lists only in-frame clones, some missing. V and J calls and clone size are copied from that table; D and trimming were computed from the DNA. The repertoire consists of some 400,000 clones, with more than 85% occurring once and the leading ten covering 2.5% to 3.5%. The CDR3 runs to 16 residues. After removal of 4 bases from V and 3 bases from J, the junction contained 11 bases not matched to a gene. Germline-derived CDR1 and CDR2 are SGDLS and YYNGEE.

The clonotype comes from a human donor in a cohort sampled during active COVID-19. The J gene is TRBJ2-5, the V gene TRBV9; 8 bases map to TRBD2. The sample was peripheral blood. CDR3 sequence reads: CASSPDVEGLEETQYF. In DNA, the CDR3 is TGTGCCAGCAGCCCCGATGTAGAGGGACTAGAAGAGACCCAGTACTTC.